Listed below are T cell receptor beta chains from one sample, sequenced in a study of neurological immune-mediated disorders. From the 5' RACE reads, TCRdb called clonotypes with MiXCR, one entry per CDR3 protein. This table holds about 66,000 distinct CDR3 sequences, 9.7% found once. The sample consisted of PBMCs. Receptor source: a man aged 30 to 39 in good health. Each CDR3 is given with its conserved first and last residue. The D gene is left open where the match is weak. Clone size, where shown, is once, few, many, or a class for clones that have expanded.

d_gene,j_gene,abundance,v_gene,CDR3nt,CDR3aa
TRBD2,TRBJ2-1,many,TRBV20-1,TGCAGTGCTCAGACTAGCGGGAGGGTCACCTACAATGAGCAGTTCTTC,CSAQTSGRVTYNEQFF
.,TRBJ2-3,.,TRBV11-2,TGTGCCAGCAACTTGACGGATACGCAGTATTTT,CASNLTDTQYF
.,TRBJ1-6,many,TRBV9,TGTGCCAGCAGCGCTTCCGGGACAAATAATTCACCCCTCCACTTT,CASSASGTNNSPLHF
TRBD1,TRBJ2-5,many,TRBV5-1,TGCGCCAGCAGCTTGGGTACAGGGGGTTCAGGAGAGACCCAGTACTTC,CASSLGTGGSGETQYF
.,TRBJ2-1,many,TRBV7-2,TGTGCCAGCAGCTTAAGTGCGGGAACCTACAATGAGCAGTTCTTC,CASSLSAGTYNEQFF
.,TRBJ2-1,many,TRBV7-2,TGTGCCAGCAGACCTAGGATGGAGGGTGAGCAGTTCTTC,CASRPRMEGEQFF
.,TRBJ2-7,many,TRBV7-9,TGTGCCAGCAGCTGGGGTTACGAGCAGTACTTC,CASSWGYEQYF
TRBD1,TRBJ1-2,.,TRBV28,TGTGCCAGCAGTTTTTACAGGGGGTATGATGGCTACACCTTC,CASSFYRGYDGYTF
.,TRBJ2-5,many,TRBV7-9,TGTGCCAGCAGCTTAGGGTCTCCGGAGACCCAGTACTTC,CASSLGSPETQYF
.,TRBJ2-2,many,TRBV12-5,TGTGCTAGTGGACCGGGACACCAAACCGGGGAGCTGTTTTTT,CASGPGHQTGELFF
.,TRBJ2-7,.,TRBV28,TGTGCCAGCAGACCTCGACAGGACGAGCAGTACTTC,CASRPRQDEQYF